Sequencing of this T cell receptor (beta chain) was carried out in a study of cytomegalovirus exposure and HLA in healthy donors. Germline loops: CDR1 MNHEY, CDR2 SVGAGI. The CDR3 consists of 14 residues. Trimming stripped 6 bases from V and 4 bases from J, with 16 bases between. On this clone itself: Its matching antigen is unknown.

It was with 60 Vbeta and 13 Jbeta primers that the PCR ran. The method was immunoSEQ multiplex PCR; TCRdb's version includes in-frame clones alone and lacks a portion of them. The sample table includes just under 90,000 clones. The study, taken as a whole, reports: Indistinguishable V segments, including TRBV6-2 and TRBV6-3, were excluded.

Sequenced material: PBMCs. The sequence came from a girl under 18 in good health and CMV-seropositive. The gene calls are TRBV6-5 and TRBJ2-7, with a weak D call TRBD2 (5 bases). The CDR3 loop reads CASSTDGLQYEQYF. The CDR3 DNA is TGTGCCAGCAGCACCGACGGACTTCAATACGAGCAGTACTTC.